Following are 8 T cell receptor beta chains from one sample sequenced in a study of T cell responses to AZD1222 COVID-19 vaccine. Assay: immunoSEQ multiplex PCR; the TCRdb copy retains only in-frame clones and omits some. The data show about 160,000 clones, approximately 90% seen once. This material consisted of peripheral blood, taken on day 0 of AZD1222 vaccination. The receptors stem from an adult in good health.

CDR3 sequence reads: CASSPTGDTEAFF. Written as DNA, the CDR3 is TGTGCCAGCAGTCCCACAGGGGACACTGAAGCTTTCTTT. V is TRBV6-5 and J is TRBJ1-1; 7 bases fit TRBD1. This CDR3 contains 13 residues. V shed 5 bases, J shed 3 bases, and the junction held 3 bases outside the gene matches. Germline V lookup: CDR1 MNHEY, CDR2 SVGAGI.

The chain couples TRBV6-5 to TRBJ2-7; 7 bases agree with TRBD1. This CDR3 contains 15 residues. Germline assignment: CDR1 MNHEY and CDR2 SVGAGI. Trimming removed 5 bases from V and 0 bases from J; junction bases left unmatched: 7. The CDR3 DNA sequence: TGTGCCAGCAGTCGAGACAGGGACCTCTCCTACGAGCAGTACTTC. Amino acids: CASSRDRDLSYEQYF.

The chain recombines TRBV5-1 with TRBJ2-3; tentatively, D is TRBD1 (7 bases). The CDR3 runs 15 residues. Trimming shortened V by 3 bases and J by 1 base, and 12 bases separated the two germline ends. Germline assignment: CDR1 SGHRS and CDR2 YFSETQ. The CDR3 protein is CASSWQGGGTDTQYF. DNA for the CDR3: TGCGCCAGCAGCTGGCAGGGGGGAGGCACAGATACGCAGTATTTT.

The chain joins TRBV24-1 to TRBJ2-5, with 13 bases that match TRBD2. V lost 10 bases and J lost 5; bases outside the gene matches: 12. This CDR3 has 16 residues. Looked up from germline, CDR1 is KGHDR and CDR2 is SFDVKD. The CDR3 DNA reads as TGTGCCACGGGACTAGCGGGGACGGCCCAGGGGGAGACCCAGTACTTC. The encoded protein is CATGLAGTAQGETQYF.

CDR3 nucleotide sequence: TGTGCCAGCAGCCCAGGGACAGGGGACTCACCCCTCCACTTT. Its protein is CASSPGTGDSPLHF. The V gene is TRBV5-8, the J gene TRBJ1-6; TRBD1 matches 10 bases. Trimming removed 4 bases from V and 10 bases from J; junction bases left unmatched: 5. CDR3 length: 14 amino acids. The germline CDR1 and CDR2 sequences are SGHTS and YDEGEE.

This chain joins TRBV19 and TRBJ1-2, with 7 bases fitting TRBD1. Trimming at V came to 5 bases and at J to 2 bases, leaving 2 bases not matched to a gene. Germline CDR1 LNHDA, CDR2 SQIVND (reference sequence). The CDR3 is made up of 13 amino acids. CDR3 in DNA: TGTGCCAGTAGTGAACAGGGGAACTATGGCTACACCTTC. Translated: CASSEQGNYGYTF. Full variable domain (missing parts from reference TRBV19 and TRBJ1-2): DGGITQSPKYLFRKEGQNVTLSCEQNLNHDAMYWYRQDPGQGLRLIYYSQIVNDFQKGDIAEGYSVSREKKESFPLTVTSAQKNPTAFYLCASSEQGNYGYTFGSGTRLTVV.

This clone was picked up one time. The chain is built from TRBV24-1 and TRBJ2-5; no reliable D call. Trimming took off 4 bases at V and 0 bases at J, with 11 bases between the two ends. The CDR3 is 15 amino acids. The germline V gene has CDR1 KGHDR and CDR2 SFDVKD. Written as DNA, the CDR3 is TGTGCCACCAGTGACCCTACAGCCTACCAAGAGACCCAGTACTTC. Its translation is CATSDPTAYQETQYF.

The chain joins TRBV27 to TRBJ1-5; weak D call: TRBD1 (5 bases). Germline CDR1 and CDR2: MNHEY and SMNVEV (reference sequence). The V gene lost 4 bases and the J gene lost 9 bases, with 22 bases spanning the gap. This CDR3 region has 16 residues. This CDR3 is CASSSSWTDLGTPQHF. The DNA of the CDR3 is TGTGCCAGCAGTTCCTCCTGGACGGACCTCGGGACGCCCCAGCATTTT.